This TCR beta chain was recovered during a study of CD8 T cells in ankylosing spondylitis. Points from the study as a whole: Certain motif variants had earlier appeared in reactive arthritis synovial fluid and blood. CD8+ disease-linked clones were present at relatively low frequencies in blood. Significant enrichment of disease-linked clones was reportedly seen in matched ankylosing spondylitis synovial fluid.

The sample holds a few counts of this clonotype. What it recognizes is unknown. Quantitative 5'-RACE was performed with molecular barcodes, and it yielded the TCR beta libraries. TCRdb itself ran the 5' RACE reads through MiXCR, one entry per CDR3 protein. The table has about 160,000 distinct CDR3 sequences, 9.8% seen once; the top ten hold about 14%. Germline CDR1 and CDR2: KGHSH and LQKENI. The CDR3 has 15 amino acids. The V end was cut by 0 bases, the J end by 5 bases, with 11 bases between. The TCR sequence derives from a female donor with ankylosing spondylitis or in good health (not recorded which). The sample consisted of blood, either unsorted or a sorted T cell fraction (not recorded which). The chain employs TRBV18 and TRBJ2-1, with D unresolved. CDR3 nucleotides: TGTGCCAGCTCACCACCGATCCGGCCCGACAATGAGCAGTTCTTC. Encoded protein: CASSPPIRPDNEQFF.